What follows are 20 T cell receptor beta chains derived from one specimen sequenced in a study of blood T cell repertoires in COVID-19. The protocol was immunoSEQ multiplex PCR, while the TCRdb copy is restricted to in-frame clones and leaves out a portion. The table records some 95,000 clones, 91% of them present only once. The sample was peripheral blood. These TCRs come from a human donor with active COVID-19. The donor label of this sample is uncertain.

The CDR3 coding sequence is TGTGCCAGCAGTGAAGGGAGGGGTCCCTACGAGCAGTACTTC. Its translation: CASSEGRGPYEQYF. The chain has TRBV2 and TRBJ2-7; D perhaps matches TRBD2 (6 bases). Per the germline V gene, CDR1 is SNHLY and CDR2 is FYNNEI. This CDR3 spans 14 amino acids. The V end was cut by 1 base, the J end by 2 bases, with 9 bases between.

V usage is TRBV6-5 and J usage is TRBJ1-1, with TRBD1 as a possible D gene (5 bases). V was clipped by 6 bases and J by 0 bases, with 14 bases between them. The CDR3 has 15 residues. Germline V CDR1 and CDR2: MNHEY, SVGAGI. CDR3 residues: CASRIDRSMNTEAFF. CDR3 sequence (DNA): TGTGCCAGCAGGATCGACAGATCCATGAACACTGAAGCTTTCTTT.

V gene TRBV9 combines with J gene TRBJ1-1; TRBD1 agrees at 8 bases. The CDR3 length is 17 residues. Trimming removed 4 bases from V and 6 bases from J; junction bases left unmatched: 17. Per germline, CDR1 SGDLS and CDR2 YYNGEE. For the CDR3, the DNA is TGTGCCAGCAGCCCAGGGGGCCCGGACACCCGCCTCCCTGAAGCTTTCTTT. The encoded protein is CASSPGGPDTRLPEAFF.

J is TRBJ2-1 and V is TRBV24-1; TRBD1 agrees at 10 bases. J gave up 4 bases and V 5 bases, and 10 bases lay outside the gene matches. The germline V gene encodes CDR1 KGHDR and CDR2 SFDVKD. The CDR3 spans 17 residues. This chain's CDR3 is CATSAGDRGPVYNEQFF. The CDR3 DNA reads as TGTGCCACCAGTGCCGGGGACAGGGGACCGGTATACAATGAGCAGTTCTTC.

The chain combines TRBV6-2 or TRBV6-3 with TRBJ2-5; a weak D match, TRBD2 (6 bases). The CDR3 length is 13 residues. In germline, CDR1 is MNHEY, CDR2 SVGEGT. Trimming cost V 4 bases and J 9 bases, with 15 bases left between them. In DNA, the CDR3 is TGTGCCAGCAGTTCGGGCCCCTGGGAGGCCCAGTACTTC. Its protein product is CASSSGPWEAQYF.

The chain has TRBV3-1 (or the pseudogene TRBV3-2) and TRBJ2-7; 7 nucleotides align to TRBD2. J lost 3 bases, V lost 0 bases, and 5 bases had no gene match. Per germline, CDR1 LGHDT and CDR2 YNNKEL (reference sequence). The CDR3 spans 15 residues. For the CDR3, the DNA is TGTGCCAGCAGCCAAGATCCTGGACTAGGCTACGAGCAGTACTTC. Protein: CASSQDPGLGYEQYF.

DNA of the CDR3: TGCGCCAGCAGCCAGGGACTAGCGGTCTCCTACAATGAGCAGTTCTTC. Its translation: CASSQGLAVSYNEQFF. The V call is TRBV4-1, the J call TRBJ2-1, with TRBD2 matching over 11 bases. CDR1 and CDR2 (germline): MGHRA, YSYEKL. The length of the CDR3 is 16 residues. Trimming at V came to 3 bases and at J to 0 bases, leaving 1 base not matched to a gene.

The chain has TRBV27 and TRBJ1-2, with TRBD1 as a possible D gene (5 bases). The germline gives CDR1 MNHEY, CDR2 SMNVEV (reference sequence). Deletions cut 2 bases from V and 5 bases from J, with 9 bases between. This CDR3 has 13 amino acids. The CDR3 sequence is CASSLQGNYGYTF. The CDR3 nucleotides are TGTGCCAGCAGTTTACAGGGAAATTATGGCTACACCTTC.

The rearrangement links TRBV7-2 to TRBJ2-2, with D tentatively TRBD1 (5 bases). CDR1 and CDR2 from the germline V gene are SGHTA and FQGNSA. The CDR3 is 15 amino acids. Trimming took 5 bases from V and 7 from J, leaving 17 bases between them. The CDR3 nucleotides read TGTGCCAGCAGCCCTTTGCCGTGGGGCGGCGGGGAGCTGTTTTTT. Translated, it gives CASSPLPWGGGELFF.

J is TRBJ1-6 and V is TRBV6-1; 8 positions match TRBD1. CDR1 is MNHNS and CDR2 is SASEGT in the germline V gene. V lost 3 bases and J lost 0; bases outside the gene matches: 7. This CDR3 spans 18 amino acids. The CDR3 DNA reads TGTGCCAGCAGTGAGTGGACAGGGTCGAGCTCCTATAATTCACCCCTCCACTTT. This codes for CASSEWTGSSSYNSPLHF.

The J gene is TRBJ2-7, the V gene TRBV7-9; 10 nucleotides agree with TRBD1. Germline trimming cut 5 bases from V and 4 bases from J; bases unmatched to any gene: 8. Germline V gene sequence: CDR1 SEHNR, CDR2 FQNEAQ (reference sequence). This CDR3 is 15 amino acids long. The CDR3 DNA is TGTGCCAGCAGCCCGTGGGACAGGGGAGTTTACGAGCAGTACTTC. Translation gives CASSPWDRGVYEQYF.

This chain uses TRBV19 with TRBJ2-3; 11 bases agree with TRBD2. This CDR3 comprises 14 residues. Germline V gene sequence: CDR1 LNHDA, CDR2 SQIVND (reference sequence). The J segment lost 6 bases and the V segment lost 7 bases, leaving 6 bases of the junction unmatched. The CDR3 sequence: CASNVAGGRDTQYF. CDR3 DNA sequence: TGTGCCAGTAACGTAGCGGGGGGGCGGGATACGCAGTATTTT.

The gene calls are TRBV27 and TRBJ2-7, with 8 positions matching TRBD1. The trim removed 3 bases at V and 4 bases at J, leaving 2 bases unmatched. This CDR3 has 13 residues. CDR1 MNHEY and CDR2 SMNVEV come from the germline V gene (reference sequence). Written as DNA, the CDR3 is TGTGCCAGCAGTTTGTGGACAGGGTACGAGCAGTACTTC. Translated: CASSLWTGYEQYF.

DNA for the CDR3: TGTGCCAGCAAACGGAAGACTGATTCACCCCTCCACTTT. Translation gives CASKRKTDSPLHF. The gene calls are TRBV2 and TRBJ1-6; D is unresolved. This CDR3 has 13 amino acids. Germline V gives CDR1 SNHLY, CDR2 FYNNEI. V dropped 7 bases and J dropped 8 bases, with 12 bases sitting between them. Based on the CDR3 plus reference TRBV2 and TRBJ1-6, the full variable domain is EPEVTQTPSHQVTQMGQEVILRCVPISNHLYFYWYRQILGQKVEFLVSFYNNEISEKSEIFDDQFSVERPDGSNFTLKIRSTKLEDSAMYFCASKRKTDSPLHFGNGTRLTVT.

The chain links TRBV27 to TRBJ1-1; 8 bases map to TRBD1. This CDR3 spans 13 amino acids. Germline trimming cut 5 bases from V and 6 bases from J; bases unmatched to any gene: 5. Germline V gene sequence: CDR1 MNHEY, CDR2 SMNVEV (reference sequence). The CDR3 sequence: CASSPSDRAEAFF. The CDR3 DNA reads as TGTGCCAGCAGTCCGTCGGACAGGGCTGAAGCTTTCTTT.

The chain carries TRBV5-6 and TRBJ2-7; 7 bases fit TRBD1. The CDR3 totals 14 residues. Per the germline V gene, CDR1 is SGHDT and CDR2 is YYEEEE. After removal of 4 bases from V and 3 bases from J, the junction contained 7 bases not matched to a gene. The CDR3 reads CASSGYRGSYEQYF. The DNA of the CDR3 is TGTGCCAGCAGCGGATACAGGGGTAGCTACGAGCAGTACTTC.

The V gene is TRBV5-1, the J gene TRBJ2-7; D possibly corresponds to TRBD1 (5 bases). The germline V gene encodes CDR1 SGHRS and CDR2 YFSETQ. The CDR3 covers 13 residues. V dropped 4 bases and J dropped 2 bases, with 10 bases sitting between them. Written as DNA, the CDR3 is TGCGCCAGCAGCCCCGACAGACCCTACGAGCAGTACTTC. Protein: CASSPDRPYEQYF.

The rearrangement links TRBV5-1 to TRBJ2-3; D possibly corresponds to TRBD2 (5 bases). This CDR3 has 16 residues. CDR1 and CDR2 (germline): SGHRS, YFSETQ. Trimming stripped 0 bases from V and 6 bases from J, with 17 bases between. Here the CDR3 reads CASSLVGVYARDTQYF. CDR3 DNA: TGCGCCAGCAGCTTGGTCGGGGTCTACGCACGGGATACGCAGTATTTT.

The chain couples TRBV5-1 to TRBJ1-2, with 9 bases identical to TRBD1. V gave up 0 bases and J gave up 7 bases; unmatched junction bases: 4. The CDR3 is 14 amino acids. The germline gives CDR1 SGHRS, CDR2 YFSETQ. The CDR3 DNA reads as TGCGCCAGCAGCTTGGACGGGACAGGGAGTGGCTACACCTTC. Its translation is CASSLDGTGSGYTF.

The rearrangement links TRBV7-9 to TRBJ1-2; D gene unclear. The V gene's germline CDR1 is SEHNR and CDR2 FQNEAQ (reference sequence). The CDR3 contains 14 residues. Between the trimmed V and J ends, which lost 3 bases and 7 bases, there was a span of 15 bases. The CDR3 loop is CASSFPKNHGGYTF. DNA of the CDR3: TGTGCCAGCAGCTTCCCCAAAAACCACGGTGGCTACACCTTC.